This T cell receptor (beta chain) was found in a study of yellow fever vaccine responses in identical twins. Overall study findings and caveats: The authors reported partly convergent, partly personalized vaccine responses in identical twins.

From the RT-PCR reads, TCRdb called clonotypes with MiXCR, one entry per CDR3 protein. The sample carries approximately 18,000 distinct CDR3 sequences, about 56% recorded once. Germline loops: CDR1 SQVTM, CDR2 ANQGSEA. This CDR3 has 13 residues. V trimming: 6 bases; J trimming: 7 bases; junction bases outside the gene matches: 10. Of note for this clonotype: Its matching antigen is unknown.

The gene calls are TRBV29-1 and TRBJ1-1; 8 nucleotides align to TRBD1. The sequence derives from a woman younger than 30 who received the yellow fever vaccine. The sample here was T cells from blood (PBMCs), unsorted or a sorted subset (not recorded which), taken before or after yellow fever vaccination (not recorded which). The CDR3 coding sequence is TGCAGCGTCCCCCAGGGGGCGCGGAATGAAGCTTTCTTT. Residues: CSVPQGARNEAFF.